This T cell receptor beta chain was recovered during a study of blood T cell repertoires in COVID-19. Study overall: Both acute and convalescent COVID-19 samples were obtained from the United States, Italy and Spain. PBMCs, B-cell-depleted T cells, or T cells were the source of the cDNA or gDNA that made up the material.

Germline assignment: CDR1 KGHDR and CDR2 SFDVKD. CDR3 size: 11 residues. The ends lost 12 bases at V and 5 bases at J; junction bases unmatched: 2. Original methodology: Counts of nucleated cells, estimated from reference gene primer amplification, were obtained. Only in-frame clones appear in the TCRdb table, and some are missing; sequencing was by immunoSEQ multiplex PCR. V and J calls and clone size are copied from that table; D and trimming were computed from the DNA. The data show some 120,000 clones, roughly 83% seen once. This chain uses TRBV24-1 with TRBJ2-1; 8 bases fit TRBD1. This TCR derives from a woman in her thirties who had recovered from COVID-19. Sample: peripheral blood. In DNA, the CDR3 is TGTGCCGTGGGACAGGACAATGAGCAGTTCTTC. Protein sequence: CAVGQDNEQFF.